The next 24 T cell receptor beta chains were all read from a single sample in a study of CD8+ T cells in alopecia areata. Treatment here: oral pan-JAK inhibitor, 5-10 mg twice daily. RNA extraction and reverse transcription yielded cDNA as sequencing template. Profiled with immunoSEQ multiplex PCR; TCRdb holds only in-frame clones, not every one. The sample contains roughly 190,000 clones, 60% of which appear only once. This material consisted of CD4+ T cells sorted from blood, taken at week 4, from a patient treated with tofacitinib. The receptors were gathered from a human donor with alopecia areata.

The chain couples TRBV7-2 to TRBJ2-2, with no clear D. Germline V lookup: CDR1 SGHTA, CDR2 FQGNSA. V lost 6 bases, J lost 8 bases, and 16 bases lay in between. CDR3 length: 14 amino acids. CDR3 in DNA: TGTGCCAGCAGTCAGTGGAGCCCGGAAGGGGAGCTGTTTTTT. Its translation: CASSQWSPEGELFF.

CDR3 sequence: CASSHYRLFEQYF. The CDR3 DNA reads as TGTGCCAGCAGCCATTACAGGTTGTTCGAGCAGTACTTC. This chain links TRBV28 with TRBJ2-7; perhaps TRBD1 as D (5 bases). V was clipped by 6 bases and J by 6 bases, with 15 bases between them. The CDR3 totals 13 residues. Germline-derived CDR1 and CDR2 are MDHEN and SYDVKM. Combining the CDR3 with reference TRBV28 and TRBJ2-7 gives the whole variable domain DVKVTQSSRYLVKRTGEKVFLECVQDMDHENMFWYRQDPGLGLRLIYFSYDVKMKEKGDIPEGYSVSREKKERFSLILESASTNQTSMYLCASSHYRLFEQYFGPGTRLTVT.

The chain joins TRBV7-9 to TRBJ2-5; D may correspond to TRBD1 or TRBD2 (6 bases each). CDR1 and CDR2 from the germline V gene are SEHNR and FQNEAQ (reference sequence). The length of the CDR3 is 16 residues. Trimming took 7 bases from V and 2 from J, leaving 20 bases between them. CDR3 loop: CASTLVGAGSQETQYF. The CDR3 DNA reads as TGTGCCAGCACTCTCGTGGGGGCGGGGTCACAAGAGACCCAGTACTTC.

The CDR3 sequence is CASSPIKAGTYGYTF. The CDR3 region has the DNA TGTGCCAGCAGCCCAATTAAAGCAGGGACCTATGGCTACACCTTC. The chain uses TRBV27 and TRBJ1-2; D perhaps matches TRBD1 (5 bases). Germline V lookup: CDR1 MNHEY, CDR2 SMNVEV (reference sequence). Trimming removed 6 bases from V and 4 bases from J, with 18 bases in between. The CDR3 totals 15 residues.

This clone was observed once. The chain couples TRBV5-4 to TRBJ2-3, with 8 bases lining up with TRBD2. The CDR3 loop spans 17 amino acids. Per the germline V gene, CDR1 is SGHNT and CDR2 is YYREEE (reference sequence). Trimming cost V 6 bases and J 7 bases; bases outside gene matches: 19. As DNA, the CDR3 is TGTGCCAGCACCACTCCGGGGACGGGAGGGCCTCAAAATACGCAGTATTTT. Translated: CASTTPGTGGPQNTQYF.

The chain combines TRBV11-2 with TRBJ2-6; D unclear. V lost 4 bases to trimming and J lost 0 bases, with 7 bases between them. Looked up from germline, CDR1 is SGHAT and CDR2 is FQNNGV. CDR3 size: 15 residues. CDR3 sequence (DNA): TGTGCCAGCAGCTGGGGTGGCTCTGGGGCCAACGTCCTGACTTTC. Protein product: CASSWGGSGANVLTF.

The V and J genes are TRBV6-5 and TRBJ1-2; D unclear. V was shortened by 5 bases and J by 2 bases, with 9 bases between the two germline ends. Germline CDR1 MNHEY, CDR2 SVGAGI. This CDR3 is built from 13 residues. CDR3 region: CASSPGRNYGYTF. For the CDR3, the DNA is TGTGCCAGCAGTCCCGGACGGAACTATGGCTACACCTTC.

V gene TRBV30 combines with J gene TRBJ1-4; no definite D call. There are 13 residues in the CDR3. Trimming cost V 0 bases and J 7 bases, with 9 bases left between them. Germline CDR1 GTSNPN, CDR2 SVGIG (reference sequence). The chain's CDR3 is CAWSVRVGEKLFF. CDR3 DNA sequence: TGTGCCTGGAGTGTACGTGTTGGTGAAAAACTGTTTTTT.

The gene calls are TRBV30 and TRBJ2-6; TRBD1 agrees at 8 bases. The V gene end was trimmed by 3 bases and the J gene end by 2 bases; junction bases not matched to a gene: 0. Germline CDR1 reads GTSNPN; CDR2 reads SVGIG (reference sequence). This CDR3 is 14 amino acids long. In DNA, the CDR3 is TGTGCCTGGAGGGACAGGGCTGGGGCCAACGTCCTGACTTTC. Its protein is CAWRDRAGANVLTF.

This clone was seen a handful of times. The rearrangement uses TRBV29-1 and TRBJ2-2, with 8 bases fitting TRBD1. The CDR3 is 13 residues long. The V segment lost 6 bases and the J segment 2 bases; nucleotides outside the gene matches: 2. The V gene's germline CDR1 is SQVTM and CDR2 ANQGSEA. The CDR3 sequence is CSVDRGNTGELFF. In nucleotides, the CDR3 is TGCAGCGTCGACAGGGGAAACACCGGGGAGCTGTTTTTT.

CDR3 amino acids: CSVVVAGELSYNEQFF. The CDR3 DNA reads TGCAGCGTTGTGGTTGCGGGGGAGTTATCCTACAATGAGCAGTTCTTC. This chain connects TRBV29-1 to TRBJ2-1, with 7 bases aligning to TRBD2. This CDR3 comprises 16 residues. With 4 bases clipped from V and 1 base from J, the junction kept 10 bases outside the gene matches. Germline lookup yields CDR1 SQVTM and CDR2 ANQGSEA.

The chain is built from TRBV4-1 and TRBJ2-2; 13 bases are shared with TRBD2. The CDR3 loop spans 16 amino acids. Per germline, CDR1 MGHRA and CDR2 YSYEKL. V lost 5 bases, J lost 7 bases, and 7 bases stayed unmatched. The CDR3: CASSALAGGPNGELFF. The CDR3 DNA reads TGCGCCAGCAGCGCACTAGCGGGAGGGCCAAACGGGGAGCTGTTTTTT.

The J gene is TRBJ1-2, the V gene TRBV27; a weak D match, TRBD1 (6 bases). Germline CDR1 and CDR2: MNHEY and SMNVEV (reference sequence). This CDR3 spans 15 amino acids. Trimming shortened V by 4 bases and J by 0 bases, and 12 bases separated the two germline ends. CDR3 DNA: TGTGCCAGCAGTTCGGGGACACACTCTAACTATGGCTACACCTTC. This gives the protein CASSSGTHSNYGYTF.

CDR3: CSVQTGYEQYF. The CDR3 coding sequence is TGCAGCGTTCAAACAGGCTACGAGCAGTACTTC. The chain joins TRBV29-1 to TRBJ2-7; D might be TRBD1 (5 bases). This CDR3 comprises 11 residues. Germline V gene data show CDR1 as SQVTM and CDR2 as ANQGSEA. Between the trimmed V and J ends, which lost 5 bases and 3 bases, there was a span of 8 bases.

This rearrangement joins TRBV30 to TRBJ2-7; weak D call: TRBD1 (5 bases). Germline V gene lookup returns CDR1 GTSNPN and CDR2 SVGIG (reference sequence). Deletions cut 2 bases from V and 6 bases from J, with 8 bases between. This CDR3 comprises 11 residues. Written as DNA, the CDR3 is TGTGCCTGGAGTTCCAGGGTCGAGCAGTACTTC. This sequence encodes CAWSSRVEQYF.

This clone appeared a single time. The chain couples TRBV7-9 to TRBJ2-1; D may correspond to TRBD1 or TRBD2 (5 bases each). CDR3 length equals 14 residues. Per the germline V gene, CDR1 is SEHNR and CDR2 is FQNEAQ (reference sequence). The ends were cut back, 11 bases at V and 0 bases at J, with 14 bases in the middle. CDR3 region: CALSGTTSYNEQFF. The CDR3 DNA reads TGTGCCTTATCTGGGACGACCTCCTACAATGAGCAGTTCTTC.

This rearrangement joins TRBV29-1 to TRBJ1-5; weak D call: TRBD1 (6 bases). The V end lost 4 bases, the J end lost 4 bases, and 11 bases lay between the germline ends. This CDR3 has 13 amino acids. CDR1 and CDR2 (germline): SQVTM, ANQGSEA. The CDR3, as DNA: TGCAGCGTTGGCAGGGGCCCAAATCAGCCCCAGCATTTT. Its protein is CSVGRGPNQPQHF.

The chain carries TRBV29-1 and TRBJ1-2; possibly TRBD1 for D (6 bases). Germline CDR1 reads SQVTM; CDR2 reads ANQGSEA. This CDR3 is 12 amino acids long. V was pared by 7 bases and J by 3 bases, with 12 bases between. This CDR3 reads CSAYSGDYGYTF. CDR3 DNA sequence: TGCAGCGCTTATTCAGGGGACTATGGCTACACCTTC.

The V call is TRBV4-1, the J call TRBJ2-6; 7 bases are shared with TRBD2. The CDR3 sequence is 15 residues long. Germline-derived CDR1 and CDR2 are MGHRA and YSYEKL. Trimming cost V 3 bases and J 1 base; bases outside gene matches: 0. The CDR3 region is CASSQGGSGANVLTF. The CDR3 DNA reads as TGCGCCAGCAGCCAGGGAGGGTCTGGGGCCAACGTCCTGACTTTC.

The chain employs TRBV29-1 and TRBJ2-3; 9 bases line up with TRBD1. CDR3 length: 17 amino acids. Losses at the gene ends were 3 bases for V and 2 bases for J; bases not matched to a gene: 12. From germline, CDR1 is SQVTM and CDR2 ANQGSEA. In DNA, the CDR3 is TGCAGCGTTGACTCGACCGGGACAGGGAGATTCACAGATACGCAGTATTTT. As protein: CSVDSTGTGRFTDTQYF.

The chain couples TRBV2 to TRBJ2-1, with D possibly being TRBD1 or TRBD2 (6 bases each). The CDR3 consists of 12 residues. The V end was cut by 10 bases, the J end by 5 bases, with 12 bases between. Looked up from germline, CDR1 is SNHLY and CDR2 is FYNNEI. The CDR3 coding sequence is TGTGCCAACAGGGACTCTCACAATGAGCAGTTCTTC. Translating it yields CANRDSHNEQFF.

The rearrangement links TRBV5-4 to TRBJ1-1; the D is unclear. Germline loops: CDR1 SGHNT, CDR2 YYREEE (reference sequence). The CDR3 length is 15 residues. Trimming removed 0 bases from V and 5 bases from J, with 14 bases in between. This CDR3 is CASSLGHTRRTEAFF. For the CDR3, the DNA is TGTGCCAGCAGCTTGGGACATACAAGGAGAACTGAAGCTTTCTTT.

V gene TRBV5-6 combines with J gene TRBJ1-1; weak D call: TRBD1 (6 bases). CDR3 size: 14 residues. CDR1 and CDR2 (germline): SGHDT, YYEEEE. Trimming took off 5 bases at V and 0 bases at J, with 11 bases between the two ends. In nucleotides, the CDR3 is TGTGCCAGCAGATCAGGGGTCATGAACACTGAAGCTTTCTTT. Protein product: CASRSGVMNTEAFF. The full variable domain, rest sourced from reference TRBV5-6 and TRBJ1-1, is DAGVTQSPTHLIKTRGQQVTLRCSPKSGHDTVSWYQQALGQGPQFIFQYYEEEERQRGNFPDRFSGHQFPNYSSELNVNALLLGDSALYLCASRSGVMNTEAFFGQGTRLTVV.

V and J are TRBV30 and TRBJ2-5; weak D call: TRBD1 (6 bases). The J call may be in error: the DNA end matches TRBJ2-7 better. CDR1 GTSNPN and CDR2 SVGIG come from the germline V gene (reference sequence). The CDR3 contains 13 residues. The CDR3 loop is CAWSQGGGYEQYF. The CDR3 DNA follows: TGTGCCTGGAGTCAAGGGGGTGGCTACGAGCAGTACTTC.